This T cell receptor beta chain was observed in a study of blood T cell repertoires in COVID-19. Across the whole study: Researchers got acute and convalescent COVID-19 samples from the United States, Italy and Spain. T cells, B-cell-depleted T cells, or PBMCs supplied cDNA or gDNA.

In the original analysis: Scientists estimated how many nucleated cells there were by amplifying reference gene primers. Sequencing used immunoSEQ multiplex PCR; TCRdb keeps in-frame clones, though not all of them. Clone size and V and J calls were adopted from that table, with D and trimming inferred from the DNA. Of tens of thousands of clones in the sample, just under 85% were seen once. This CDR3 comprises 16 residues. With 3 bases clipped from V and 1 base from J, the junction kept 5 bases outside the gene matches. Germline lookup yields CDR1 SGDLS and CDR2 YYNGEE. Sequenced sample: peripheral blood. This sequence originates from a human donor with acute or convalescent COVID-19. The donor label of this sample is uncertain. The rearrangement uses TRBV9 and TRBJ2-1, with 9 nucleotides matching TRBD1. The CDR3 DNA reads TGTGCCAGCAGCGGCCGGGACAGGGTTTCCTACAATGAGCAGTTCTTC. Amino acid sequence: CASSGRDRVSYNEQFF.